This T cell receptor beta chain was obtained from a study of shared clonotypes between healthy human individuals. Overall study context: Those who served as donors were a couple of women and a few men between the ages of 18 and 49.

This clone has only a few counts. In the original workflow: As immunoSEQ supplied junction-only sequences (without quality scores), filtering differed. Sequencing used immunoSEQ multiplex PCR; TCRdb keeps in-frame clones, though not all of them. The V and J calls and clone size were taken over from that table, and D and trimming were inferred from the DNA. The table shows hundreds of thousands of clones, with roughly 70% occurring only once. Recent acute infections and vaccinations were absent in the healthy HIV-negative adult donors. The ends were cut back, 7 bases at V and 0 bases at J, with 16 bases in the middle. The CDR3 totals 17 residues. Looked up from germline, CDR1 is LNHDA and CDR2 is SQIVND (reference sequence).

The TCR comes from a woman aged 25 to 39 in good health. Sequenced material: memory CD4+ T cells sorted from blood. This sample's subset: CD45RA-negative fraction. The chain has TRBV19 and TRBJ2-6; D is uncertain. CDR3 sequence (DNA): TGTGCCAGTAAGGAGTTCGCGGTGCACTCTGGGGCCAACGTCCTGACTTTC. Its protein is CASKEFAVHSGANVLTF. Using reference TRBV19 and TRBJ2-6 for the parts outside the CDR3, the full variable domain is DGGITQSPKYLFRKEGQNVTLSCEQNLNHDAMYWYRQDPGQGLRLIYYSQIVNDFQKGDIAEGYSVSREKKESFPLTVTSAQKNPTAFYLCASKEFAVHSGANVLTFGAGSRLTVL.